A single sample is the source of the 18 T cell receptor beta chains below, sequenced in a study of shared clonotypes between healthy human individuals. The method was immunoSEQ multiplex PCR; TCRdb's version includes in-frame clones alone and lacks a portion of them. The sample holds around 1.1 million clones; 60% to 80% are singletons and the top ten take 0.89%. Material for sequencing was memory CD4+ T cells from PBMCs. Subset meaning: CD45RA-negative fraction. All receptors come from a man aged 18 to 30 in good health. Some clones in this sample may be carry-over from other donors' samples.

The chain recombines TRBV7-9 with TRBJ1-2; D remains unclear. The CDR3 is made up of 12 amino acids. The germline V and J ends were trimmed by 5 bases and 5 bases, with 9 bases remaining between them. The germline CDR1 and CDR2 sequences are SEHNR and FQNEAQ (reference sequence). DNA for the CDR3: TGTGCCAGCAGCCCGGACCTATATGGCTACACCTTC. It translates to CASSPDLYGYTF. Based on the CDR3 plus reference TRBV7-9 and TRBJ1-2, the full variable domain is DTGVSQNPRHKITKRGQNVTFRCDPISEHNRLYWYRQTLGQGPEFLTYFQNEAQLEKSRLLSDRFSAERPKGSFSTLEIQRTEQGDSAMYLCASSPDLYGYTFGSGTRLTVV.

The chain couples TRBV5-1 to TRBJ2-7, with a possible D match to TRBD2 (6 bases). Germline V gives CDR1 SGHRS, CDR2 YFSETQ. The CDR3 has 11 residues. Trimming removed 5 bases from V and 5 bases from J, with 8 bases in between. In DNA, the CDR3 is TGCGCCAGCAGGGAGGGGAACGAGCAGTACTTC. It yields the protein CASREGNEQYF. The whole variable domain, filled in from reference TRBV5-1 and TRBJ2-7, reads KAGVTQTPRYLIKTRGQQVTLSCSPISGHRSVSWYQQTPGQGLQFLFEYFSETQRNKGNFPGRFSGRQFSNSRSEMNVSTLELGDSALYLCASREGNEQYFGPGTRLTVT.

The chain has TRBV28 and TRBJ1-3; the D is unclear. In germline, CDR1 is MDHEN, CDR2 SYDVKM. The CDR3 is 13 amino acids. V dropped 6 bases and J dropped 7 bases, with 13 bases sitting between them. CDR3 sequence reads: CASRTDFLNTIYF. CDR3 DNA: TGTGCCAGCAGGACTGATTTTTTGAACACCATATATTTT.

The chain is built from TRBV9 and TRBJ1-2, with D possibly being TRBD1 (5 bases). Germline V gene lookup returns CDR1 SGDLS and CDR2 YYNGEE. The V gene lost 4 bases and the J gene lost 2 bases, with 18 bases spanning the gap. The CDR3 spans 16 residues. CDR3 in amino acids: CASSRLGAAENYGYTF. In nucleotides, the CDR3 is TGTGCCAGCAGCCGCCTAGGGGCGGCTGAGAACTATGGCTACACCTTC.

Worth noting for this clone: This CDR3 is also generated by other DNA sequences in the sample. The rearrangement uses TRBV5-1 and TRBJ2-3, with no clear D. V shed 2 bases and J shed 6 bases, with 13 bases lying between them. Germline V gene data show CDR1 as SGHRS and CDR2 as YFSETQ. This CDR3 contains 14 residues. The CDR3 protein is CASSLATPGDTQYF. CDR3 DNA: TGCGCCAGCAGCTTAGCTACCCCTGGGGATACGCAGTATTTT.

A word on this clone: Other DNA sequences in this sample translate to the same CDR3. The rearrangement links TRBV5-1 to TRBJ1-4; D ambiguous. Trimming pared 0 bases from V and 4 bases from J, leaving 7 bases between. Germline CDR1 SGHRS, CDR2 YFSETQ. CDR3 length: 14 amino acids. The CDR3 protein is CASSLGTGNEKLFF. As DNA, the CDR3 is TGCGCCAGCAGCTTGGGGACGGGTAATGAAAAACTGTTTTTT.

The chain couples TRBV19 to TRBJ1-3; tentative D call: TRBD1 (6 bases). This CDR3 has 12 amino acids. Germline CDR1 reads LNHDA; CDR2 reads SQIVND (reference sequence). DNA for the CDR3: TGTGGAGCCGGGACATCCGGAAACACCATATATTTT. Protein: CGAGTSGNTIYF. Together with reference TRBV19 and TRBJ1-3, the CDR3 gives the full variable domain: DGGITQSPKYLFRKEGQNVTLSCEQNLNHDAMYWYRQDPGQGLRLIYYSQIVNDFQKGDIAEGYSVSREKKESFPLTVTSAQKNPTAFYLCGAGTSGNTIYFGEGSWLTVV.

The chain links TRBV7-9 to TRBJ2-5, with 12 bases aligning to TRBD1. Germline V lookup: CDR1 SEHNR, CDR2 FQNEAQ (reference sequence). The CDR3 is 19 residues long. Losses at the gene ends were 5 bases for V and 4 bases for J; bases not matched to a gene: 17. CDR3 sequence: CASSHPPGQGATGGETQYF. Written as DNA, the CDR3 is TGTGCCAGCAGCCATCCCCCGGGACAGGGGGCGACAGGAGGAGAGACCCAGTACTTC.

The chain employs TRBV10-1 and TRBJ2-1; 7 nucleotides match TRBD1. The CDR3 is 13 amino acids. Trimming at V came to 4 bases and at J to 12 bases, leaving 9 bases not matched to a gene. The germline CDR1 and CDR2 sequences are WNHNN and SYGVQD (reference sequence). The CDR3 sequence: CASSGEGASGQFF. CDR3 bases: TGCGCCAGCAGTGGAGAGGGGGCGAGCGGGCAGTTCTTC.

This clone showed up just a few times. The chain recombines TRBV9 with TRBJ1-1; D gene uncertain. From germline, CDR1 is SGDLS and CDR2 YYNGEE. CDR3 size: 12 residues. V lost 3 bases and J 4 bases, leaving 7 bases between the germline ends. As DNA, the CDR3 is TGTGCCAGCAGCGCCGATTCCACTGAAGCTTTCTTT. Translated, it gives CASSADSTEAFF.

This clone was recorded a few times. The chain couples TRBV11-3 to TRBJ2-2; the match to TRBD1 covers 7 bases. The CDR3 consists of 14 residues. Trimming cost V 3 bases and J 5 bases; bases outside gene matches: 3. The V gene's germline CDR1 is SGHNT and CDR2 YENEEA. The CDR3 DNA reads as TGTGCCAGCAGCTTGGGGACAGTTACCGGGGAGCTGTTTTTT. It encodes CASSLGTVTGELFF.

The chain couples TRBV5-1 to TRBJ1-4, with 9 bases matching TRBD1. Germline CDR1 reads SGHRS; CDR2 reads YFSETQ. This CDR3 contains 15 residues. The ends lost 4 bases at V and 5 bases at J; junction bases unmatched: 6. CDR3 DNA: TGCGCCAGCAGCCAATTAGGGACAGGGAATGAAAAACTGTTTTTT. It codes for CASSQLGTGNEKLFF. The full variable domain, with the rest looked up from reference TRBV5-1 and TRBJ1-4, is KAGVTQTPRYLIKTRGQQVTLSCSPISGHRSVSWYQQTPGQGLQFLFEYFSETQRNKGNFPGRFSGRQFSNSRSEMNVSTLELGDSALYLCASSQLGTGNEKLFFGSGTQLSVL.

The V and J genes are TRBV4-1 and TRBJ2-5, with D uncertain. Germline CDR1 MGHRA, CDR2 YSYEKL. Trimming removed 4 bases at V and 0 bases at J, with 6 bases between. The CDR3 runs 13 residues. The CDR3 spells CASSPENQETQYF. In nucleotides, the CDR3 is TGCGCCAGCAGCCCAGAAAACCAAGAGACCCAGTACTTC.

This clone was observed many times. The CDR3 loop is CASSQDRGRKLFF. For the CDR3, the DNA is TGTGCCAGCAGCCAAGACAGGGGGCGGAAGCTGTTTTTT. The chain recombines TRBV14 with TRBJ2-2; 8 nucleotides agree with TRBD1. The V segment lost 0 bases and the J segment 12 bases; nucleotides outside the gene matches: 3. CDR3 length: 13 residues. CDR1 and CDR2 from the germline V gene are SGHDN and FVKESK.

The chain links TRBV7-3 to TRBJ2-5, with a weak D call TRBD2 (7 bases). This CDR3 is built from 15 residues. Germline assignment: CDR1 SGHTA and CDR2 FQGTGA. With 5 bases removed from V and 1 base from J, the gap between germline ends came to 14 bases. The CDR3 region is CASSTNRGAQETQYF. CDR3 in DNA: TGTGCCAGCAGCACGAACCGGGGGGCCCAAGAGACCCAGTACTTC.

The CDR3 nucleotides are TGTGCCTGGAGTGAGGCGAACACCGGGGAGCTGTTTTTT. Residues: CAWSEANTGELFF. The chain joins TRBV30 to TRBJ2-2; D ambiguous. CDR3 size: 13 residues. With 1 base removed from V and 0 bases from J, the gap between germline ends came to 3 bases. Germline V gene data show CDR1 as GTSNPN and CDR2 as SVGIG (reference sequence).

This clone has a handful of counts. The V gene is TRBV7-3, the J gene TRBJ1-1; tentatively, D is TRBD1 (6 bases). This CDR3 spans 15 amino acids. The V gene's germline CDR1 is SGHTA and CDR2 FQGTGA. Deletions cut 2 bases from V and 0 bases from J, with 10 bases between. CDR3: CASSLHRAMNTEAFF. CDR3 coding DNA: TGTGCCAGCAGCTTACACAGGGCCATGAACACTGAAGCTTTCTTT.

The table lists this clone with a count of one. The chain recombines TRBV29-1 with TRBJ2-1; D not certain. This CDR3 region has 12 residues. V was shortened by 7 bases and J by 0 bases, with 7 bases between the two germline ends. Germline assignment: CDR1 SQVTM and CDR2 ANQGSEA. CDR3 residues: CSGRTSYNEQFF. The CDR3, as DNA: TGCAGCGGGAGAACCTCCTACAATGAGCAGTTCTTC.